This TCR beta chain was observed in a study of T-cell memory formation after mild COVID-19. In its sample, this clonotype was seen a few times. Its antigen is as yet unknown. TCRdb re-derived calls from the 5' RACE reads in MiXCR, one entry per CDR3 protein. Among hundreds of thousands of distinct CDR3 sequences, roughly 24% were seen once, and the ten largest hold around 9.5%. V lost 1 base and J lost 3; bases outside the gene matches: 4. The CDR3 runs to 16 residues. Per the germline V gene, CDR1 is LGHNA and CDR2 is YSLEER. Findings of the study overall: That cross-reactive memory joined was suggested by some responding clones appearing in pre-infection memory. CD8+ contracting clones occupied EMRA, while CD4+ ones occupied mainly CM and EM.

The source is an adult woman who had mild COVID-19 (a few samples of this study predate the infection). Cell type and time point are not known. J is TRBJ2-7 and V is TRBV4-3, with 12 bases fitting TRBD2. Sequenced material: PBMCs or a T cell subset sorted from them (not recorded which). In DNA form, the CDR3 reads TGCGCCAGCAGCCAAGCCGGGACTAGCGGGCGCTACGAGCAGTACTTC. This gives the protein CASSQAGTSGRYEQYF.